These 11 T cell receptor beta chains were sequenced from one sample in a study of T cells of healthy individuals. Each CDR3 protein is one row after TCRdb ran MiXCR on the 5' RACE reads. The data show some 69,000 distinct CDR3 sequences, about 17% seen once. The receptors were gathered from a human donor in good health.

This clonotype has ten or more counts. The rearrangement uses TRBV6-2 or TRBV6-3 and TRBJ2-2; 7 bases match TRBD1. The CDR3 length is 15 residues. The ends lost 2 bases at V and 0 bases at J; junction bases unmatched: 0. Germline V lookup: CDR1 MNHEY, CDR2 SVGEGT. As DNA, the CDR3 is TGTGCCAGCAGTTACCAGGGGGCGAACACCGGGGAGCTGTTTTTT. Protein product: CASSYQGANTGELFF.

This clonotype has ten or more counts. The chain uses TRBV7-2 and TRBJ1-6; D ambiguous. Trimming took off 6 bases at V and 8 bases at J, with 5 bases between the two ends. The V gene's germline CDR1 is SGHTA and CDR2 FQGNSA. The CDR3 sequence is 11 residues long. The CDR3 sequence is CASRTHSPLHF. DNA for the CDR3: TGTGCCAGCAGAACGCATTCACCCCTCCACTTT.

This clonotype came up a few times. This chain connects TRBV2 to TRBJ2-2, with TRBD1 matching over 11 bases. CDR3 size: 15 residues. V was clipped by 6 bases and J by 4 bases; unmatched bases: 4. Germline CDR1 reads SNHLY; CDR2 reads FYNNEI. The CDR3 nucleotides read TGTGCCAGCAGCGAGGGACAGGGGGGCACCGGGGAGCTGTTTTTT. Encoded protein: CASSEGQGGTGELFF. Variable domain in full (rest from reference TRBV2 and TRBJ2-2): EPEVTQTPSHQVTQMGQEVILRCVPISNHLYFYWYRQILGQKVEFLVSFYNNEISEKSEIFDDQFSVERPDGSNFTLKIRSTKLEDSAMYFCASSEGQGGTGELFFGEGSRLTVL.

V usage is TRBV20-1 and J usage is TRBJ2-1; a possible D gene is TRBD1 (7 bases). Germline V gene lookup returns CDR1 DFQATT and CDR2 SNEGSKA (reference sequence). The CDR3 is 15 amino acids. V was trimmed by 5 bases and J by 8 bases, leaving 22 bases between them. This chain's CDR3 is CSAQGDRERVDEQFF. CDR3 sequence (DNA): TGCAGTGCTCAGGGGGACCGGGAGCGCGTAGATGAGCAGTTCTTC.

The gene calls are TRBV12-5 and TRBJ2-3; D unresolved. CDR1 and CDR2 (germline): LGHNT, FRNRAP. Deletions cut 1 base from V and 0 bases from J, with 11 bases between. The CDR3 contains 16 residues. CDR3 nucleotides: TGTGCTAGTGGTTTGGGAAAAGTCACTAGCACAGATACGCAGTATTTT. Protein: CASGLGKVTSTDTQYF.

This clonotype was counted a few times. The rearrangement joins TRBV2 to TRBJ2-5; D uncertain. V lost 1 base, J lost 5 bases, and 11 bases lay in between. The CDR3 covers 14 residues. The germline CDR1 and CDR2 sequences are SNHLY and FYNNEI. CDR3 bases: TGTGCCAGCAGTGAAGGGAAGATTTTGGAGACCCAGTACTTC. It specifies CASSEGKILETQYF.

This clonotype was counted between two and nine times. The rearrangement joins TRBV15 to TRBJ1-1, with D tentatively TRBD1 (6 bases). This CDR3 region has 16 residues. CDR1 and CDR2 (germline): LNHNV, YYDKDF (reference sequence). V gave up 2 bases and J gave up 0 bases, with 13 bases separating them. CDR3 loop: CATSRSRQALNTEAFF. CDR3 nucleotides: TGTGCCACCAGCAGATCTCGACAGGCATTGAACACTGAAGCTTTCTTT.

This clonotype was seen at least ten times. V gene TRBV29-1 combines with J gene TRBJ2-5; D perhaps matches TRBD1 (6 bases). Looked up from germline, CDR1 is SQVTM and CDR2 is ANQGSEA. This CDR3 is built from 15 residues. V dropped 5 bases and J dropped 6 bases, with 22 bases sitting between them. The CDR3 loop reads CSVLKAGTTTQTQYF. The CDR3, as DNA: TGCAGCGTTCTGAAAGCCGGGACAACGACGCAGACCCAGTACTTC.

This clonotype was detected a few times. The chain uses TRBV3-1 and TRBJ2-5; 11 bases line up with TRBD2. Germline V gives CDR1 LGHDT, CDR2 YNNKEL (reference sequence). Trimming removed 6 bases from V and 4 bases from J; junction bases left unmatched: 4. The CDR3 length is 14 residues. The CDR3 reads CASRGTSGGETQYF. Here the CDR3 DNA reads TGTGCCAGCAGAGGGACTAGCGGTGGAGAGACCCAGTACTTC.

The table lists this clonotype with many counts. V gene TRBV30 combines with J gene TRBJ1-2; D possibly corresponds to TRBD1 (5 bases). The CDR3 runs to 13 residues. In germline, CDR1 is GTSNPN, CDR2 SVGIG (reference sequence). Trimming removed 4 bases from V and 6 bases from J, with 15 bases in between. The CDR3 sequence is CAWNLEGLDGYTF. In DNA form, the CDR3 reads TGTGCCTGGAATTTGGAGGGGCTCGATGGCTACACCTTC.

Ten or more counts support this clonotype. The rearrangement links TRBV9 to TRBJ2-1; tentatively, D is TRBD2 (5 bases). The CDR3 extends over 12 amino acids. Per the germline V gene, CDR1 is SGDLS and CDR2 is YYNGEE. V gave up 0 bases and J gave up 16 bases, with 14 bases separating them. This CDR3 is CASSVGRQRLFF. The CDR3 DNA is TGTGCCAGCAGCGTAGGGAGGCAGCGACTCTTCTTC. The full variable domain, with the rest looked up from reference TRBV9 and TRBJ2-1, is DSGVTQTPKHLITATGQRVTLRCSPRSGDLSVYWYQQSLDQGLQFLIQYYNGEERAKGNILERFSAQQFPDLHSELNLSSLELGDSALYFCASSVGRQRLFFGPGTRLTVL.